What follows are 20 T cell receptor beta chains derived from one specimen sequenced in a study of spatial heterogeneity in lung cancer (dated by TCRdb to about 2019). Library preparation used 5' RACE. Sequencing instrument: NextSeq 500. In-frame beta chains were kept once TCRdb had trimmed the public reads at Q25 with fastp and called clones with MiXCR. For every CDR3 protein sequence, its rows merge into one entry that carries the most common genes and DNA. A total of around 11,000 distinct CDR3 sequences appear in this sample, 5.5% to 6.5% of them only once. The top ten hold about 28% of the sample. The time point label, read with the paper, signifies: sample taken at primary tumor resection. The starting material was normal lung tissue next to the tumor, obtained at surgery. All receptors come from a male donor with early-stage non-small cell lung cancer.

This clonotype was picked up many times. CDR3 bases: TGCAGTGCTAGCACGGCGGGGATCAAGGGAGATACGCAGTATTTT. This codes for CSASTAGIKGDTQYF. The genes are TRBV20-1 and TRBJ2-3, with D possibly TRBD2 on 6 matching bases. V was shortened by 3 bases and J by 5 bases, with 18 bases between the two germline ends. The CDR3 is made up of 15 amino acids. Germline values: CDR1 DFQATT, CDR2 SNEGSKA (reference sequence).

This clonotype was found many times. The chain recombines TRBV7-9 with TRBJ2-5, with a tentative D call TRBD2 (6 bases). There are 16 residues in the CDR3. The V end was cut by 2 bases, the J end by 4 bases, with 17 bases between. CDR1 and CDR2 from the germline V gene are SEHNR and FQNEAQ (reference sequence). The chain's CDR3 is CASSLNRYGGGETQYF. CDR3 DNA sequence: TGTGCCAGCAGCTTAAATCGATATGGGGGAGGAGAGACCCAGTACTTC.

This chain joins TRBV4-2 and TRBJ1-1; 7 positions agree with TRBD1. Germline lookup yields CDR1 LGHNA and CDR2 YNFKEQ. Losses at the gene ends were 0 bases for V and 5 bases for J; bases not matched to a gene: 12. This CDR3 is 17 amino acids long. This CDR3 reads CASSQEGAGGIWTEAFF. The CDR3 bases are TGTGCCAGCAGCCAAGAAGGGGCAGGGGGTATTTGGACTGAAGCTTTCTTT.

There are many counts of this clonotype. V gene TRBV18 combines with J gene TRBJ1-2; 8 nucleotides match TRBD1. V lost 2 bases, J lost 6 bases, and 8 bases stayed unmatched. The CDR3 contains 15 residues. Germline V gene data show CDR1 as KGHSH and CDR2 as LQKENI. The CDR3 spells CASSPETGESDGYTF. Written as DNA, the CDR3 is TGTGCCAGCTCACCAGAGACAGGGGAATCGGATGGCTACACCTTC.

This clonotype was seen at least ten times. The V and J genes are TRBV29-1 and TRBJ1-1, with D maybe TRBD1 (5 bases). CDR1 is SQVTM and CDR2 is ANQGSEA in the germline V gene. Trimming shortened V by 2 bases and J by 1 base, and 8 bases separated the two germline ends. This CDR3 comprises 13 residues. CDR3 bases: TGCAGCGTTGAACGGACAAGGAACACTGAAGCTTTCTTT. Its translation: CSVERTRNTEAFF.

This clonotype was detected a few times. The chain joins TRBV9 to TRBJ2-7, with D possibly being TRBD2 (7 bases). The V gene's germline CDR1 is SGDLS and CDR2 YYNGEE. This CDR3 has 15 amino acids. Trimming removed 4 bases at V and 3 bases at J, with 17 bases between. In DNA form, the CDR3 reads TGTGCCAGCAGCCAGGGAGGGGGTGACAGCTACGAGCAGTACTTC. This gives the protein CASSQGGGDSYEQYF. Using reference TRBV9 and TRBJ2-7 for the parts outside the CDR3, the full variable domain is DSGVTQTPKHLITATGQRVTLRCSPRSGDLSVYWYQQSLDQGLQFLIQYYNGEERAKGNILERFSAQQFPDLHSELNLSSLELGDSALYFCASSQGGGDSYEQYFGPGTRLTVT.

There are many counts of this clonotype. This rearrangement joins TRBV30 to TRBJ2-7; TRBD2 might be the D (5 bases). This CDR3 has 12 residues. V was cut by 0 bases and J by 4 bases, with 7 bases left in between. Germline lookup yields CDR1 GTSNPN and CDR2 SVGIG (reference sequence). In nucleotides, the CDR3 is TGTGCCTGGAGTGTGACGGGATACGAGCAGTACTTC. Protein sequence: CAWSVTGYEQYF.

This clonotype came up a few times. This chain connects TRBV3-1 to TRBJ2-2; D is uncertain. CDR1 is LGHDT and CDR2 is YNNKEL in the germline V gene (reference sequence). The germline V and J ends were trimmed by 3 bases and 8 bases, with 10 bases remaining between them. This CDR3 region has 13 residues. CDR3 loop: CASSQYIAGELFF. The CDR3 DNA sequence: TGTGCCAGCAGCCAGTACATCGCGGGGGAGCTGTTTTTT.

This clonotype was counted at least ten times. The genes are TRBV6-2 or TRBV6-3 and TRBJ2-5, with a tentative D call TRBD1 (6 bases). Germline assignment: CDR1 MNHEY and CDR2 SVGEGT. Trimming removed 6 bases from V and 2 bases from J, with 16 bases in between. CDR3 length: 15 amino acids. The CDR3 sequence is CASSYDKRGQETQYF. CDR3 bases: TGTGCCAGCAGCTACGACAAAAGGGGGCAAGAGACCCAGTACTTC.

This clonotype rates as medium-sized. For the CDR3, the DNA is TGCAGTGCTAGCACAGTAAACACCGGGGAGCTGTTTTTT. Amino acid sequence: CSASTVNTGELFF. The chain employs TRBV20-1 and TRBJ2-2; D uncertain. CDR3 length equals 13 residues. Trimming left V 3 bases short and J 2 bases short, with 7 bases between. CDR1 and CDR2 (germline): DFQATT, SNEGSKA (reference sequence).

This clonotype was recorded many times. CDR3 sequence reads: CASSIFGNGYTF. The CDR3, as DNA: TGTGCCAGTAGTATATTTGGGAATGGCTACACCTTC. The chain combines TRBV19 with TRBJ1-2, with D uncertain. This CDR3 has 12 amino acids. V was trimmed by 2 bases and J by 6 bases, leaving 7 bases between them. Germline CDR1 is LNHDA and CDR2 is SQIVND (reference sequence).

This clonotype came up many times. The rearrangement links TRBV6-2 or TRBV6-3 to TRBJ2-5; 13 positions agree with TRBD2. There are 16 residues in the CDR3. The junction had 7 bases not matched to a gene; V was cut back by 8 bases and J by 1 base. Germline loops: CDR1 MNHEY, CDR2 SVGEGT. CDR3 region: CASPRTSGRTQETQYF. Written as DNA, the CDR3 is TGTGCCAGCCCCCGGACTAGCGGGAGAACCCAAGAGACCCAGTACTTC.

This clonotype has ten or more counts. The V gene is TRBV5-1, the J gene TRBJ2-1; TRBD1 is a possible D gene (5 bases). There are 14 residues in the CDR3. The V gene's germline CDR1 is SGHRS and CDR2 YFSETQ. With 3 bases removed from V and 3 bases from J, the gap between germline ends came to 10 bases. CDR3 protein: CASSSMTDYNEQFF. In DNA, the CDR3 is TGCGCCAGCAGCTCCATGACAGACTACAATGAGCAGTTCTTC.

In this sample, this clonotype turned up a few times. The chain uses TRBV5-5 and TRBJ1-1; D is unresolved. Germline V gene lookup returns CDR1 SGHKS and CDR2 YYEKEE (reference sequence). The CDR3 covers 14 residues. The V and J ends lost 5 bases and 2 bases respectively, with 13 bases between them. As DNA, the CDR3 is TGTGCCAGCAGATTACGGACGGGTAACACTGAAGCTTTCTTT. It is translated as CASRLRTGNTEAFF.

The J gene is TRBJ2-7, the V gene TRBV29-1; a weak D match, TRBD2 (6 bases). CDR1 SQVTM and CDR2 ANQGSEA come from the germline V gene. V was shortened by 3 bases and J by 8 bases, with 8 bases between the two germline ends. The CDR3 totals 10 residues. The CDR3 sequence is CSVEEGQQYF. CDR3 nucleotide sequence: TGCAGCGTTGAGGAGGGGCAGCAGTACTTC.

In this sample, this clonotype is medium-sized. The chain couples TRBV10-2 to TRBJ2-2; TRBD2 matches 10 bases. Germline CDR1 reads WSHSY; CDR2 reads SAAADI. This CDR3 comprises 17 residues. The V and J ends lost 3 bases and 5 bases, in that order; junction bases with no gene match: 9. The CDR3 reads CASSDLAGVVGTGELFF. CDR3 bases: TGCGCCAGCAGTGACCTAGCGGGGGTCGTAGGGACCGGGGAGCTGTTTTTT.

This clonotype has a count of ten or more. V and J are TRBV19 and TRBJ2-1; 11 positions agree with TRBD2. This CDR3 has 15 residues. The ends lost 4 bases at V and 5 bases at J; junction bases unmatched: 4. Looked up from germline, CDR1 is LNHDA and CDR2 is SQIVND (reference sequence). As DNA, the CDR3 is TGTGCCAGTAGTAAGACTAGCGGGACGAACAATGAGCAGTTCTTC. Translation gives CASSKTSGTNNEQFF. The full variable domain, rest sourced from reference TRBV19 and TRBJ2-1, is DGGITQSPKYLFRKEGQNVTLSCEQNLNHDAMYWYRQDPGQGLRLIYYSQIVNDFQKGDIAEGYSVSREKKESFPLTVTSAQKNPTAFYLCASSKTSGTNNEQFFGPGTRLTVL.

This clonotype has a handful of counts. For the CDR3, the DNA is TGTGCCACCAGCAGAGCGGCTAGCGGGGGGGCCGGGAATACGCAGTATTTT. Its translation is CATSRAASGGAGNTQYF. The chain combines TRBV15 with TRBJ2-3, with 12 bases aligning to TRBD2. Germline V CDR1 and CDR2: LNHNV, YYDKDF (reference sequence). Trimming took 1 base from V and 7 from J; bases not matched to a gene: 9. This CDR3 has 17 residues.

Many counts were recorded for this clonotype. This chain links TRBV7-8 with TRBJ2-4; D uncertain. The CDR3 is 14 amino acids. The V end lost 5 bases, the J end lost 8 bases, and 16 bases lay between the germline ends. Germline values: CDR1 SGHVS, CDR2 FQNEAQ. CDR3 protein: CASSPPAGRDIQYF. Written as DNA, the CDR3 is TGTGCCAGCAGCCCCCCGGCTGGACGGGACATTCAGTACTTC. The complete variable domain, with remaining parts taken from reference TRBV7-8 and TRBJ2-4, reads GAGVSQSPRYKVAKRGQDVALRCDPISGHVSLFWYQQALGQGPEFLTYFQNEAQLDKSGLPSDRFFAERPEGSVSTLKIQRTQQEDSAVYLCASSPPAGRDIQYFGAGTRLSVL.

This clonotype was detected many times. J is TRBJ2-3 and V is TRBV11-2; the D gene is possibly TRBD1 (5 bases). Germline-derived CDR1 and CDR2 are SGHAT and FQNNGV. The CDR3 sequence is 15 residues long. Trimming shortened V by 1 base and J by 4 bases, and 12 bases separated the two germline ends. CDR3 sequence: CASSLVQGPPDTQYF. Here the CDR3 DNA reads TGTGCCAGCAGCTTAGTTCAGGGTCCCCCAGATACGCAGTATTTT.